This is a list of T cell receptor beta chains from one sample in a study of blood T cell repertoires in COVID-19. Here immunoSEQ multiplex PCR was the method, and the copy in TCRdb shows in-frame clones only, minus some. The profile shows roughly 360,000 clones, roughly 86% of them singletons. Input material: PBMCs or T cells enriched from blood (not recorded which). The receptor set was obtained from a man aged 25 to 40 who had recovered from COVID-19. Each CDR3 is given with its conserved first and last residue. D genes are given only for firm matches. The size field is filled for only some rows; it gives once, few, many or a size class.

TRBD1,TRBV27,TRBJ1-2,NA,CASSDSDRGYGYTF,TGTGCCAGCAGTGATTCGGACAGGGGCTATGGCTACACCTTC
NA,TRBV10-3,TRBJ2-3,NA,CAISDQITDTQYF,TGTGCCATCAGTGACCAGATCACAGATACGCAGTATTTT
NA,TRBV5-1,TRBJ1-6,NA,CASSFALRGNNSPLHF,TGCGCCAGCAGCTTCGCGCTGCGGGGGAATAATTCACCCCTCCACTTT
NA,TRBV12-3/TRBV12-4,TRBJ1-5,NA,CASSWAGNQPQHF,TGTGCCAGCAGCTGGGCAGGCAATCAGCCCCAGCATTTT
TRBD2,TRBV27,TRBJ2-7,NA,CASSLSGLAGQLKQYF,TGTGCCAGCAGTTTATCCGGACTAGCGGGGCAGTTAAAGCAGTACTTC
NA,TRBV27,TRBJ1-1,NA,CASSLSGWDLGGTEAFF,TGTGCCAGCAGTTTAAGCGGCTGGGATTTAGGGGGCACTGAAGCTTTCTTT
NA,TRBV27,TRBJ1-2,NA,CASSLRDLGGYTF,TGTGCCAGCAGTTTAAGGGACTTGGGTGGCTACACCTTC
NA,TRBV12-3/TRBV12-4,TRBJ2-7,NA,CASSPDNYEQYF,TGTGCCAGCAGTCCGGACAACTACGAGCAGTACTTC
TRBD2,TRBV27,TRBJ2-1,NA,CASSWASGGFYNEQFF,TGTGCCAGCAGTTGGGCTAGCGGGGGGTTCTACAATGAGCAGTTCTTC
TRBD2,TRBV11-3,TRBJ2-1,NA,CASSCPWTRSSYNEQFF,TGTGCCAGCAGCTGCCCATGGACTAGATCGTCCTACAATGAGCAGTTCTTC
NA,TRBV11-2,TRBJ1-1,NA,CASSLVGGNTEAFF,TGTGCCAGCAGCTTAGTTGGCGGGAACACTGAAGCTTTCTTT
NA,TRBV7-8,TRBJ2-2,NA,CASSYPGLNQFTGELFF,TGTGCCAGCAGCTACCCTGGTCTCAACCAGTTCACCGGGGAGCTGTTTTTT
NA,TRBV29-1,TRBJ1-2,few,CSVENDSNYGYTF,TGCAGCGTTGAAAACGACAGTAACTATGGCTACACCTTC
TRBD1,TRBV4-3,TRBJ1-1,NA,CASSSPTRDRGRGTEAFF,TGCGCCAGCAGCAGTCCTACGCGGGACAGGGGGCGGGGGACTGAAGCTTTCTTT
NA,TRBV2,TRBJ1-3,NA,CASSARDTFSGNTIYF,TGTGCCAGCAGTGCTCGTGACACTTTCTCTGGAAACACCATATATTTT
NA,TRBV10-3,TRBJ1-5,NA,CAISSGSSNQPQHF,TGTGCCATCAGCTCAGGGTCGAGCAATCAGCCCCAGCATTTT
NA,TRBV5-6,TRBJ1-1,NA,CASRTSRGSDTEAFF,TGTGCCAGCAGGACCTCTCGGGGTTCCGACACTGAAGCTTTCTTT
NA,TRBV28,TRBJ1-1,NA,CASSPRVLFSVGMNTEAFF,TGTGCCAGCAGTCCTCGTGTACTCTTCTCAGTCGGGATGAACACTGAAGCTTTCTTT
NA,TRBV28,TRBJ1-2,NA,CASSFRDIGYGYTF,TGTGCCAGCAGTTTTCGGGACATAGGCTATGGCTACACCTTC
NA,TRBV12-3/TRBV12-4,TRBJ1-2,NA,CASSPQGYYGYTF,TGTGCCAGCAGTCCGCAGGGATACTATGGCTACACCTTC
TRBD1,TRBV30,TRBJ1-2,NA,CAWSGQGHGYTF,TGTGCCTGGAGTGGACAGGGACATGGCTACACCTTC
NA,TRBV18,TRBJ1-1,NA,CASSSATDEAFF,TGTGCCAGCTCGTCTGCGACAGATGAAGCTTTCTTT
TRBD1,TRBV4-1,TRBJ1-5,NA,CASSQPDRENQPQHF,TGCGCCAGCAGCCAACCGGACAGGGAGAATCAGCCCCAGCATTTT
NA,TRBV12-3/TRBV12-4,TRBJ2-1,NA,CASALQGNEQFF,TGTGCCAGCGCGCTCCAGGGTAATGAGCAGTTCTTC
NA,TRBV19,TRBJ2-1,NA,CASSPQGFNEQFF,TGTGCCAGTAGTCCGCAGGGGTTTAATGAGCAGTTCTTC
NA,TRBV29-1,TRBJ1-1,NA,CSAIRQINTEAFF,TGCAGCGCTATACGACAGATTAACACTGAAGCTTTCTTT
NA,TRBV20-1,TRBJ2-7,NA,CSASPGVEQYF,TGCAGTGCAAGTCCAGGGGTCGAGCAGTACTTC
NA,TRBV30,TRBJ1-1,once,CAWSGVMNTEAFF,TGTGCCTGGAGTGGAGTAATGAACACTGAAGCTTTCTTT
TRBD2,TRBV4-1,TRBJ2-7,NA,CASSQGAGASYEQYF,TGCGCCAGCAGCCAAGGAGCGGGGGCCTCCTACGAGCAGTACTTC
TRBD1,TRBV19,TRBJ2-3,NA,CATRTGADTQYF,TGTGCCACTCGGACAGGGGCAGATACGCAGTATTTT
NA,TRBV3-1/TRBV3-2,TRBJ1-5,NA,CASSSPRQVNQPQHF,TGTGCCAGCAGCTCTCCTAGACAGGTTAATCAGCCCCAGCATTTT
NA,TRBV30,TRBJ1-1,NA,CAAHWLIAEAFF,TGTGCCGCACATTGGCTGATCGCTGAAGCTTTCTTT
NA,TRBV19,TRBJ1-5,few,CASSTVGGSNQPQHF,TGTGCCAGCTCGACTGTGGGGGGTAGCAATCAGCCCCAGCATTTT
NA,TRBV30,TRBJ1-6,few,CAWSALNSPLHF,TGTGCCTGGAGTGCCCTTAATTCACCCCTCCACTTT
NA,TRBV5-4,TRBJ1-2,NA,CASSLTPGGGYGYTF,TGTGCCAGCAGCTTGACCCCTGGGGGCGGCTATGGCTACACCTTC
TRBD2,TRBV7-8,TRBJ2-5,NA,CASSQRAGGDKETQYF,TGTGCCAGCAGTCAACGAGCGGGGGGCGATAAAGAGACCCAGTACTTC
NA,TRBV19,TRBJ2-1,NA,CASSGGLGKALSYNEQFF,TGTGCCAGTAGTGGGGGACTCGGGAAAGCTTTGTCCTACAATGAGCAGTTCTTC
TRBD1,TRBV5-1,TRBJ1-5,NA,CASSFDTGVKHF,TGCGCCAGCAGCTTCGACACAGGGGTGAAGCATTTT
NA,TRBV7-9,TRBJ1-4,NA,CASSRFPSLNEKLFF,TGTGCCAGCAGCCGCTTCCCTAGTCTCAATGAAAAACTGTTTTTT
NA,TRBV5-1,TRBJ1-1,NA,CASSPSYGTEAFF,TGCGCCAGCAGCCCGTCCTATGGCACTGAAGCTTTCTTT
TRBD1,TRBV6-5,TRBJ1-1,NA,CASSSLQGAGTEAFF,TGTGCCAGCAGTTCCTTGCAGGGGGCAGGGACTGAAGCTTTCTTT
NA,TRBV5-5,TRBJ2-1,few,CASSLDLRSYNEQFF,TGTGCCAGCAGCTTGGATCTGCGGTCCTACAATGAGCAGTTCTTC
TRBD1,TRBV19,TRBJ2-7,NA,CASSTRTGYYEQYF,TGTGCCAGTAGTACCCGGACAGGGTACTACGAGCAGTACTTC